The TCR beta chain under discussion was sequenced for a study of shared clonotypes between healthy human individuals. This clone has only a few counts. This same CDR3 is encoded by further DNA sequences in the sample. The CDR3 sequence is 13 residues long. Germline CDR1 is LNHDA and CDR2 is SQIVND (reference sequence). V shed 3 bases and J shed 2 bases, with 8 bases lying between them. Sequencing used immunoSEQ multiplex PCR; TCRdb keeps in-frame clones, though not all of them. Here the sample spans roughly 640,000 clones, approximately 79% being singletons. The sample taken for sequencing was memory CD4+ T cells sorted from blood. The subset denotes: CD45RA-negative fraction. This sequence was found in a woman in her twenties or thirties in good health. The chain carries TRBV19 and TRBJ2-7; a possible D gene is TRBD2 (5 bases). DNA of the CDR3: TGTGCCAGTAGTATCGGGGTGACCTACGAGCAGTACTTC. It yields the protein CASSIGVTYEQYF.